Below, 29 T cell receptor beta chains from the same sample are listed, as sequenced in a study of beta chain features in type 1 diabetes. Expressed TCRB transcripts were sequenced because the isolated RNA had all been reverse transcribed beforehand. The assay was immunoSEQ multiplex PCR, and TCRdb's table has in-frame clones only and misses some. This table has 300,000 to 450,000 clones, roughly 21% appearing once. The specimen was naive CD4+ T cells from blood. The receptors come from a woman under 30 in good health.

CDR3 bases: TGTGCCAGCAGGCGTCCGGGACAACAAGAGACCCAGTACTTC. Translation gives CASRRPGQQETQYF. The chain joins TRBV11-2 to TRBJ2-5; maybe TRBD1 (6 bases). CDR1 and CDR2 from the germline V gene are SGHAT and FQNNGV. The CDR3 spans 14 residues. V lost 6 bases to trimming and J lost 2 bases, with 13 bases between them.

The CDR3 sequence: CACPGTGDEKLFF. The DNA of the CDR3 is TGTGCCTGCCCCGGGACAGGGGACGAAAAACTGTTTTTT. The gene calls are TRBV30 and TRBJ1-4; TRBD1 matches 10 bases. The CDR3 covers 13 residues. Germline assignment: CDR1 GTSNPN and CDR2 SVGIG (reference sequence). V lost 6 bases and J lost 8; bases outside the gene matches: 6.

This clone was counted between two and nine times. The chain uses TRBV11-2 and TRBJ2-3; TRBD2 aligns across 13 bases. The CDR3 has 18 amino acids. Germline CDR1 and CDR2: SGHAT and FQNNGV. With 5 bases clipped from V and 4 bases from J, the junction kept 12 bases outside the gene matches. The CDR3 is CASSLRLAGGVWADTQYF. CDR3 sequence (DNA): TGTGCCAGCAGCCTTCGACTAGCGGGGGGCGTATGGGCAGATACGCAGTATTTT.

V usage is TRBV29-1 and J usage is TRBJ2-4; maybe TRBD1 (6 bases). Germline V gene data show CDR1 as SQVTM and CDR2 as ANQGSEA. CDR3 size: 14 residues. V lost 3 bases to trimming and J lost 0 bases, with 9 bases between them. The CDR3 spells CSVEGTTAKNIQYF. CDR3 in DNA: TGCAGCGTTGAGGGGACAACAGCCAAAAACATTCAGTACTTC.

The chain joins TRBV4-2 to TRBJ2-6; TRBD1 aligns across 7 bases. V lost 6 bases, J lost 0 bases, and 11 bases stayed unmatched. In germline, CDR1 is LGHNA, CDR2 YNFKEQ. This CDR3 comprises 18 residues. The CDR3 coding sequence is TGTGCCAGCAGGTACAGGGGTACTTCCACCTCTGGGGCCAACGTCCTGACTTTC. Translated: CASRYRGTSTSGANVLTF.

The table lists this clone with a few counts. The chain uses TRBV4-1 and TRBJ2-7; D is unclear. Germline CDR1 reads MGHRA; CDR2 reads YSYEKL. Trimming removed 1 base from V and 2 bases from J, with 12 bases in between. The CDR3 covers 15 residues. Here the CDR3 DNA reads TGCGCCAGCAGCCAAGGACCAGGAATTACCTACGAGCAGTACTTC. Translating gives CASSQGPGITYEQYF.

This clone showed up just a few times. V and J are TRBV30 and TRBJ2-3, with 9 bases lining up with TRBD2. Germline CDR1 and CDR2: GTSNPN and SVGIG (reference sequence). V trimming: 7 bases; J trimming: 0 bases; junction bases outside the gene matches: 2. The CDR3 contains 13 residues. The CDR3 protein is CASTSGSTDTQYF. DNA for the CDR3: TGTGCCTCGACTAGCGGAAGCACAGATACGCAGTATTTT.

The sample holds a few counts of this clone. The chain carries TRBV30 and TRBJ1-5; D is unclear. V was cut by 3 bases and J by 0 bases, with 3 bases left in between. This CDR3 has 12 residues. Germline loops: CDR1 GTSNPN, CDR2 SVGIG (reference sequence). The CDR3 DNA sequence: TGTGCCTGGAGCTATAGCAATCAGCCCCAGCATTTT. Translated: CAWSYSNQPQHF.

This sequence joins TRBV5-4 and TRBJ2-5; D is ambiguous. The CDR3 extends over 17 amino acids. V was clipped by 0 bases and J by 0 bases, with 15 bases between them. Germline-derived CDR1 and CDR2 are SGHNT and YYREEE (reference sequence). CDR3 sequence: CASSLDPGFGYQETQYF. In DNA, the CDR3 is TGTGCCAGCAGCTTGGATCCGGGTTTTGGGTACCAAGAGACCCAGTACTTC.

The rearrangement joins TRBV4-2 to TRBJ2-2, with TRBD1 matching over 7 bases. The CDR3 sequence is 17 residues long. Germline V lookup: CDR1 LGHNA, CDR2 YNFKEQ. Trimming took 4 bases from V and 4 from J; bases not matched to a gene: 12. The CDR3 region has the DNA TGTGCCAGCAGCCGCCCTCGACAGGGAACAACCACCGGGGAGCTGTTTTTT. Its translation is CASSRPRQGTTTGELFF.

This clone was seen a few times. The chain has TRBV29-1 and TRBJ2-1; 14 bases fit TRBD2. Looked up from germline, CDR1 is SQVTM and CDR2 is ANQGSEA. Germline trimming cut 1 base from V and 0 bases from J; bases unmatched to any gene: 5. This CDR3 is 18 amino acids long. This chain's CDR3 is CSVEGLAGGLSSYNEQFF. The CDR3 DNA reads TGCAGCGTTGAAGGACTAGCGGGGGGGCTTTCCTCCTACAATGAGCAGTTCTTC.

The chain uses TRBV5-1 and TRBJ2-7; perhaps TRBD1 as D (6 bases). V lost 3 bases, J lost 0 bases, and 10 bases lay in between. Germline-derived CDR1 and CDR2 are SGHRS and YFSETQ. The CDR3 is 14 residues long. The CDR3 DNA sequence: TGCGCCAGCAGCTCAACAGGGATCTCCTACGAGCAGTACTTC. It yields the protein CASSSTGISYEQYF.

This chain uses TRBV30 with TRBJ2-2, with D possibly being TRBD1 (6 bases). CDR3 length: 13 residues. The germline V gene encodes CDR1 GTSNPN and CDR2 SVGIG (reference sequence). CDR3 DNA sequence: TGTGCATGGGACACTCAGAACACCGGGGAGCTGTTTTTT. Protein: CAWDTQNTGELFF. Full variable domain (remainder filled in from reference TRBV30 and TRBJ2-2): SQTIHQWPATLVQPVGSPLSLECTVEGTSNPNLYWYRQAAGRGLQLLFYSVGIGQISSEVPQNLSASRPQDRQFILSSKKLLLSDSGFYLCAWDTQNTGELFFGEGSRLTVL.

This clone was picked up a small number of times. CDR3 DNA: TGTGCCAGCCAAAGACAGGGAGTGGGCGGCTACACCTTC. Its protein is CASQRQGVGGYTF. V and J are TRBV28 and TRBJ1-2, with TRBD1 matching over 7 bases. The junction had 11 bases not matched to a gene; V was cut back by 8 bases and J by 8 bases. The CDR3 runs 13 residues. Looked up from germline, CDR1 is MDHEN and CDR2 is SYDVKM.

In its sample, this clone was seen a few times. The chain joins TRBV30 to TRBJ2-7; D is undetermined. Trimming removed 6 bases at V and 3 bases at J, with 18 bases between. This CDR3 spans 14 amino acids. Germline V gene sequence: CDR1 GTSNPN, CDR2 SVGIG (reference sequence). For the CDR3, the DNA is TGTGCCTGCGGAAAACCGCAGGCTATCTACGAGCAGTACTTC. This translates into CACGKPQAIYEQYF.

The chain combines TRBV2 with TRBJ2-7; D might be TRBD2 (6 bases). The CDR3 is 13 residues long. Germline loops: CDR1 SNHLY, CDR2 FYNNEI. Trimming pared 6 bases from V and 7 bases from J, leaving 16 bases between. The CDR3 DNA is TGTGCCAGCAGGGAGAGCGGGTTCAGGGAGCAGTACTTC. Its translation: CASRESGFREQYF. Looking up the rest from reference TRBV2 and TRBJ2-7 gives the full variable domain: EPEVTQTPSHQVTQMGQEVILRCVPISNHLYFYWYRQILGQKVEFLVSFYNNEISEKSEIFDDQFSVERPDGSNFTLKIRSTKLEDSAMYFCASRESGFREQYFGPGTRLTVT.

The CDR3 region has the DNA TGTGCCAGTGCCACGACTAGCGGGATCCACGAGCAGTACTTC. This gives the protein CASATTSGIHEQYF. This chain connects TRBV18 to TRBJ2-7; TRBD2 agrees at 11 bases. The V and J ends lost 9 bases and 5 bases, in that order; junction bases with no gene match: 9. Germline lookup yields CDR1 KGHSH and CDR2 LQKENI. The CDR3 runs to 14 residues.

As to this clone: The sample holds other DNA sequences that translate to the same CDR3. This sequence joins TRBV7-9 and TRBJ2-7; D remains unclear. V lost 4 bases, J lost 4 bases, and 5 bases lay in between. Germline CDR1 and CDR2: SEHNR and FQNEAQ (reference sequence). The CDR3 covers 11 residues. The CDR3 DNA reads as TGTGCCAGCAGCTACCAGTACGAGCAGTACTTC. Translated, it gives CASSYQYEQYF.

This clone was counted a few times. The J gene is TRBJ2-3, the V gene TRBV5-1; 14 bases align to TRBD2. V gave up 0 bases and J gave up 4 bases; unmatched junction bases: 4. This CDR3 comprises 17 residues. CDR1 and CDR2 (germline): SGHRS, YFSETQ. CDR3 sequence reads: CASSLAPTSGGADTQYF. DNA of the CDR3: TGCGCCAGCAGCTTGGCCCCGACTAGCGGGGGGGCAGATACGCAGTATTTT.

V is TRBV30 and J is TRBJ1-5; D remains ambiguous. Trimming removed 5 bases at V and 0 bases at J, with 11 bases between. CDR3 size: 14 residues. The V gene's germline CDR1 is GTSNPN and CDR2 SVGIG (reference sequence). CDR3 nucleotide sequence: TGTGCCTGGGGGAGGGAGTATAGCAATCAGCCCCAGCATTTT. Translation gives CAWGREYSNQPQHF.

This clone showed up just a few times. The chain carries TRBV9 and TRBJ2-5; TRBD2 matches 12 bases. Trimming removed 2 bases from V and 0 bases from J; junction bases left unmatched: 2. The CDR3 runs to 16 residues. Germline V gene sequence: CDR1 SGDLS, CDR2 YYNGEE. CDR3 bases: TGTGCCAGCAGCGTTGGGACTAGCGGGTACCAAGAGACCCAGTACTTC. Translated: CASSVGTSGYQETQYF. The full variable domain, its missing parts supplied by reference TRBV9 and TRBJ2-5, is DSGVTQTPKHLITATGQRVTLRCSPRSGDLSVYWYQQSLDQGLQFLIQYYNGEERAKGNILERFSAQQFPDLHSELNLSSLELGDSALYFCASSVGTSGYQETQYFGPGTRLLVL.

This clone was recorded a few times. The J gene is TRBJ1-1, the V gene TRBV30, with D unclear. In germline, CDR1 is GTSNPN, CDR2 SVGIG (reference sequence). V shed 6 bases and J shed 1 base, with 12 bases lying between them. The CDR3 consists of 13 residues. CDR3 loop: CACSDAGNTEAFF. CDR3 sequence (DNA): TGTGCCTGCTCAGACGCGGGGAACACTGAAGCTTTCTTT.

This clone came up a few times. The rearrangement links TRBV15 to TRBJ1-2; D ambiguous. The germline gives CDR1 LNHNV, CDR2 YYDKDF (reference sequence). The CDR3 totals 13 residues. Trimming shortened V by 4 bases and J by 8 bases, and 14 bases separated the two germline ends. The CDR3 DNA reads TGTGCCACCAGCAAAGAGCGGCTTTGGGGCTACACCTTC. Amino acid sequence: CATSKERLWGYTF. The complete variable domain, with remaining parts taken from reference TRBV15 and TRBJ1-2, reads DAMVIQNPRYQVTQFGKPVTLSCSQTLNHNVMYWYQQKSSQAPKLLFHYYDKDFNNEADTPDNFQSRRPNTSFCFLDIRSPGLGDTAMYLCATSKERLWGYTFGSGTRLTVV.

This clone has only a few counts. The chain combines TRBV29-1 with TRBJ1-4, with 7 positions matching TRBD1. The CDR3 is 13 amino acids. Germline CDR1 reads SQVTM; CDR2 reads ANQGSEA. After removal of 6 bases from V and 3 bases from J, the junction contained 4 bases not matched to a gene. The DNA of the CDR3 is TGCAGCGTGTCGGACAGGTCTAATGAAAAACTGTTTTTT. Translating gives CSVSDRSNEKLFF.

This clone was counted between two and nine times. The CDR3 reads CASSPGGLSYEQYF. CDR3 nucleotide sequence: TGTGCCAGCTCACCGGGGGGTCTGTCCTACGAGCAGTACTTC. The V and J genes are TRBV18 and TRBJ2-7, with D perhaps TRBD2 (6 bases). Germline lookup yields CDR1 KGHSH and CDR2 LQKENI. CDR3 length: 14 residues. The V and J ends lost 3 bases and 1 base respectively, with 10 bases between them.

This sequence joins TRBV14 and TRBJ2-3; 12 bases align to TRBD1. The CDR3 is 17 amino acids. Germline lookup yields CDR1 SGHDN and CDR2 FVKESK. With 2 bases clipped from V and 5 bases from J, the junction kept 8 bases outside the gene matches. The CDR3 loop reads CASSQYPGQGARDTQYF. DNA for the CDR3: TGTGCCAGCAGCCAATATCCGGGACAGGGGGCGCGAGATACGCAGTATTTT. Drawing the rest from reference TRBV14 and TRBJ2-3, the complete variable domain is EAGVTQFPSHSVIEKGQTVTLRCDPISGHDNLYWYRRVMGKEIKFLLHFVKESKQDESGMPNNRFLAERTGGTYSTLKVQPAELEDSGVYFCASSQYPGQGARDTQYFGPGTRLTVL.

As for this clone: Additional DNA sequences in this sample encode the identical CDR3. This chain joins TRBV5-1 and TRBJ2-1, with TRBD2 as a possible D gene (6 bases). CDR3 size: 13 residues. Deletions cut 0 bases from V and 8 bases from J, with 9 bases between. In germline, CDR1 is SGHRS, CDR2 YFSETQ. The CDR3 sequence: CASSLVGGDEQFF. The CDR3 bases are TGCGCCAGCAGCTTGGTCGGAGGGGATGAGCAGTTCTTC.

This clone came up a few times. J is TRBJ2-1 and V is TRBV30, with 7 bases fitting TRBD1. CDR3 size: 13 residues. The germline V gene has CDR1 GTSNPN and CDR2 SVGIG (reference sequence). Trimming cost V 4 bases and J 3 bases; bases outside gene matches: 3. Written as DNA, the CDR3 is TGTGCCTGGAAACCAGGGGGCTACAATGAGCAGTTCTTC. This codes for CAWKPGGYNEQFF.

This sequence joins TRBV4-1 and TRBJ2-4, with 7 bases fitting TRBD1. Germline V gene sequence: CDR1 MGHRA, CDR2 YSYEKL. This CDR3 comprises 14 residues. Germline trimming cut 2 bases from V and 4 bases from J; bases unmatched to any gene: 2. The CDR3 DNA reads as TGCGCCAGCAGCCAACCGGGACAGAAAAACATTCAGTACTTC. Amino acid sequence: CASSQPGQKNIQYF.